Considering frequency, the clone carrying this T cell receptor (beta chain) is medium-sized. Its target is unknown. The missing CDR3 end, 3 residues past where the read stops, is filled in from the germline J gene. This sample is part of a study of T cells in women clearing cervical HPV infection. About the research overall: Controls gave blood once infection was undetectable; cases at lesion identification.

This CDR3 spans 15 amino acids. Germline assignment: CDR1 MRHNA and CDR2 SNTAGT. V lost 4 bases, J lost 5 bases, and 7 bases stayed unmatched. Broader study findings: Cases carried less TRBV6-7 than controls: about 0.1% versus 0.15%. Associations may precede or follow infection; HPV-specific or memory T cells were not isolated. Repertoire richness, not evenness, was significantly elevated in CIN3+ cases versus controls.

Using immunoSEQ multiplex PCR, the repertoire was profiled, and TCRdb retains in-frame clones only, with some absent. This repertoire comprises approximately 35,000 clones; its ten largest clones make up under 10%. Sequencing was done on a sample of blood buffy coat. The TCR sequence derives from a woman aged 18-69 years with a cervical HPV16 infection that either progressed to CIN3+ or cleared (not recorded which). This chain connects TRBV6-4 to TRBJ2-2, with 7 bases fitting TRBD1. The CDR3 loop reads CASSVTGAGTGELFF. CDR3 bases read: TGTGCCAGCAGTGTCACAGGGGCCGGGACCGGGGAG.